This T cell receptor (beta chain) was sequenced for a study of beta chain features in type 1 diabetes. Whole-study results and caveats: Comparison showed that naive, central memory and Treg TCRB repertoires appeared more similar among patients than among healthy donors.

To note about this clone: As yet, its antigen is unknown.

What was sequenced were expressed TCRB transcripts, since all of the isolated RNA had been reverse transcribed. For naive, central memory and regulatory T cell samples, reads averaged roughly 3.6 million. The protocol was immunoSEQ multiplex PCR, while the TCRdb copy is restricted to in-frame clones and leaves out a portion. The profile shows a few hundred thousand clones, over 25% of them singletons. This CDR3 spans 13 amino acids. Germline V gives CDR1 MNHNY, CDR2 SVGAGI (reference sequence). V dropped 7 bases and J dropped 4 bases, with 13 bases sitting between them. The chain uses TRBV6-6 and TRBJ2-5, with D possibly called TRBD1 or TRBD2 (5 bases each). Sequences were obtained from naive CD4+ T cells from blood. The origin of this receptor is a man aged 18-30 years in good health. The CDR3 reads CASTTQRGETQYF. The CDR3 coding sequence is TGTGCCAGCACCACACAGAGGGGAGAGACCCAGTACTTC.